The 32 T cell receptor beta chains below all came from one sample that was sequenced in a study of cytomegalovirus exposure and HLA in healthy donors. The PCR used 60 Vbeta and 13 Jbeta primers. This table comes from immunoSEQ multiplex PCR, and its TCRdb copy is limited to in-frame clones, with some not included. The sample contains some 87,000 clones, around 77% of which appear only once. Sequenced: PBMCs. These TCRs come from a man between 45 and 60 years old in good health and CMV-seropositive.

CDR3 nucleotides: TGTGCCAGCAGCTTAGCCTGGGCAGGGGATCTCGGTGAGCAGTTCTTC. Encoded protein: CASSLAWAGDLGEQFF. V usage is TRBV7-6 and J usage is TRBJ2-1; tentatively, D is TRBD1 (6 bases). Trimming took off 0 bases at V and 9 bases at J, with 18 bases between the two ends. The CDR3 runs to 16 residues. Germline V gene data show CDR1 as SGHVS and CDR2 as FNYEAQ.

This clone has more than one count but fewer than ten. J is TRBJ2-2 and V is TRBV9; 7 positions match TRBD2. V lost 0 bases and J lost 3; bases outside the gene matches: 8. This CDR3 has 17 residues. Germline V gene lookup returns CDR1 SGDLS and CDR2 YYNGEE. The CDR3: CASSVGASGSDTGELFF. The CDR3 DNA is TGTGCCAGCAGCGTAGGGGCTAGCGGCTCCGACACCGGGGAGCTGTTTTTT.

The chain links TRBV28 to TRBJ1-5; 7 bases are shared with TRBD1. Germline CDR1 MDHEN, CDR2 SYDVKM. CDR3 length: 14 amino acids. J gave up 2 bases and V 6 bases, and 4 bases lay outside the gene matches. CDR3 amino acids: CASRQGGRNQPQHF. The CDR3 nucleotides are TGTGCCAGCAGGCAGGGGGGCCGCAATCAGCCCCAGCATTTT. The full variable domain, completed using reference TRBV28 and TRBJ1-5, is DVKVTQSSRYLVKRTGEKVFLECVQDMDHENMFWYRQDPGLGLRLIYFSYDVKMKEKGDIPEGYSVSREKKERFSLILESASTNQTSMYLCASRQGGRNQPQHFGDGTRLSIL.

This chain links TRBV4-2 with TRBJ2-1; tentatively, D is TRBD2 (6 bases). Germline-derived CDR1 and CDR2 are LGHNA and YNFKEQ. V was pared by 1 base and J by 8 bases, with 9 bases between. CDR3 size: 13 residues. The CDR3, as DNA: TGTGCCAGCAGCCAAGGGGGGGACGATGAGCAGTTCTTC. It specifies CASSQGGDDEQFF.

The sample holds a few counts of this clone. This chain connects TRBV5-1 to TRBJ2-3; 9 positions agree with TRBD2. Trimming at V came to 1 base and at J to 4 bases, leaving 13 bases not matched to a gene. The CDR3 has 18 amino acids. Germline CDR1 and CDR2: SGHRS and YFSETQ. The CDR3 here is CASSLFRGASGEPDTQYF. In DNA, the CDR3 is TGCGCCAGCAGCTTGTTCCGGGGGGCTAGCGGGGAGCCAGATACGCAGTATTTT.

This clone was recorded a few times. An end of the junction does not agree with germline; a read error may underlie this. The chain is built from TRBV27 and TRBJ1-2, with D perhaps matching TRBD1 (5 bases). Germline CDR1 is MNHEY and CDR2 is SMNVEV (reference sequence). CDR3 size: 13 residues. CDR3 DNA: TGTGCCAGCAGTTTGGGGGGGAACTATGGCTACCCCTTC. Amino acids: CASSLGGNYGYPF.

CDR3: CASSSQGYQPQHF. The CDR3 nucleotides are TGTGCCAGCAGTTCGCAGGGGTATCAGCCCCAGCATTTT. The V gene is TRBV28, the J gene TRBJ1-5, with TRBD1 as a possible D gene (6 bases). Germline V gene data show CDR1 as MDHEN and CDR2 as SYDVKM. The CDR3 sequence is 13 residues long. V lost 4 bases to trimming and J lost 5 bases, with 9 bases between them.

V is TRBV11-2 and J is TRBJ2-7, with D possibly TRBD1 on 5 matching bases. Germline CDR1 SGHAT, CDR2 FQNNGV. This CDR3 spans 13 amino acids. Trimming removed 0 bases at V and 9 bases at J, with 12 bases between. CDR3 nucleotides: TGTGCCAGCAGCTTAGATTGGGGCGTCGGGCAGTACTTC. This codes for CASSLDWGVGQYF.

This clone was seen more than once but under ten times. The chain couples TRBV2 to TRBJ2-7; D unresolved. Germline-derived CDR1 and CDR2 are SNHLY and FYNNEI. The ends were cut back, 7 bases at V and 6 bases at J, with 22 bases in the middle. The CDR3 is made up of 15 amino acids. CDR3 amino acids: CASTEDSHPLGEQYF. The CDR3 DNA is TGTGCCAGCACCGAAGACTCCCACCCCCTCGGCGAGCAGTACTTC.

The chain combines TRBV13 with TRBJ2-5; the D gene is possibly TRBD1 (7 bases). Trimming stripped 4 bases from V and 2 bases from J, with 11 bases between. The CDR3 is 14 amino acids. In germline, CDR1 is PRHDT, CDR2 FYEKMQ (reference sequence). Here the CDR3 reads CASSSGDSQETQYF. CDR3 nucleotides: TGTGCCAGCAGCTCGGGGGACAGTCAAGAGACCCAGTACTTC.

This clone was seen a few times. V is TRBV7-9 and J is TRBJ2-3, with TRBD2 matching over 11 bases. The ends lost 4 bases at V and 2 bases at J; junction bases unmatched: 2. This CDR3 has 15 amino acids. Looked up from germline, CDR1 is SEHNR and CDR2 is FQNEAQ (reference sequence). The CDR3 DNA is TGTGCCAGCAGCTCACTAGCGGGGGTCACAGATACGCAGTATTTT. Translated, it gives CASSSLAGVTDTQYF.

The rearrangement joins TRBV7-2 to TRBJ2-5, with 11 bases matching TRBD2. V was clipped by 5 bases and J by 8 bases; unmatched bases: 10. From germline, CDR1 is SGHTA and CDR2 FQGNSA. The CDR3 is 15 amino acids. In DNA form, the CDR3 reads TGTGCCAGCAGCGTTGGGACTAGCGGCCGCGGCACCCAGTACTTC. It codes for CASSVGTSGRGTQYF.

A few counts support this clone. The V gene is TRBV5-1, the J gene TRBJ2-1; 10 bases agree with TRBD2. J gave up 0 bases and V 1 base, and 7 bases lay outside the gene matches. The CDR3 contains 18 residues. Germline loops: CDR1 SGHRS, CDR2 YFSETQ. CDR3 coding DNA: TGCGCCAGCAGCTTGAGTCTAGCGGGGGCCAGCTCCTACAATGAGCAGTTCTTC. Its protein is CASSLSLAGASSYNEQFF. Full variable domain (rest looked up from reference TRBV5-1 and TRBJ2-1): KAGVTQTPRYLIKTRGQQVTLSCSPISGHRSVSWYQQTPGQGLQFLFEYFSETQRNKGNFPGRFSGRQFSNSRSEMNVSTLELGDSALYLCASSLSLAGASSYNEQFFGPGTRLTVL.

V is TRBV7-6 and J is TRBJ1-3; D is possibly TRBD1 (6 bases). Germline-derived CDR1 and CDR2 are SGHVS and FNYEAQ. The V gene lost 0 bases and the J gene lost 2 bases, with 11 bases spanning the gap. CDR3 length: 16 amino acids. The CDR3 is CASSLAQGGAGNTIYF. The DNA of the CDR3 is TGTGCCAGCAGCTTAGCCCAAGGGGGGGCTGGAAACACCATATATTTT.

The rearrangement uses TRBV7-2 and TRBJ2-7; D unclear. Germline lookup yields CDR1 SGHTA and CDR2 FQGNSA. The CDR3 spans 14 residues. The V and J ends lost 1 base and 3 bases respectively, with 10 bases between them. CDR3 nucleotide sequence: TGTGCCAGCAGCTTAGATGCAGGTCACTACGAGCAGTACTTC. It translates to CASSLDAGHYEQYF.

V is TRBV27 and J is TRBJ1-2, with D possibly matching TRBD1 (6 bases). CDR3 length: 13 amino acids. Germline assignment: CDR1 MNHEY and CDR2 SMNVEV (reference sequence). The V end lost 6 bases, the J end lost 7 bases, and 15 bases lay between the germline ends. CDR3 amino acids: CASRTTGNRGYTF. The CDR3 DNA reads as TGTGCCAGCAGGACGACAGGTAATCGTGGCTACACCTTC.

The chain uses TRBV28 and TRBJ2-1; TRBD1 aligns across 9 bases. CDR1 MDHEN and CDR2 SYDVKM come from the germline V gene. J lost 8 bases, V lost 2 bases, and 7 bases had no gene match. CDR3 length: 15 residues. The CDR3 DNA is TGTGCCAGCAGTTTAACCCCGGGACAGGGCTATGAGCAGTTCTTC. Protein sequence: CASSLTPGQGYEQFF.

This clone has only a few counts. J is TRBJ2-3 and V is TRBV10-3; 12 bases line up with TRBD2. In germline, CDR1 is ENHRY, CDR2 SYGVKD. The CDR3 sequence is 17 residues long. Trimming removed 0 bases from V and 1 base from J; junction bases left unmatched: 2. The CDR3 region has the DNA TGTGCCATCAGTGAGTCTCTAGCGGGGGGGCGCACAGATACGCAGTATTTT. It encodes CAISESLAGGRTDTQYF.

The chain couples TRBV7-8 to TRBJ2-5; no reliable D call. This CDR3 spans 14 amino acids. V was trimmed by 2 bases and J by 2 bases, leaving 9 bases between them. Looked up from germline, CDR1 is SGHVS and CDR2 is FQNEAQ. DNA for the CDR3: TGTGCCAGCAGCTTATACGTAGATCAAGAGACCCAGTACTTC. Amino acids: CASSLYVDQETQYF.

The CDR3, as DNA: TGTGCCAGCACCGAAAGCACAGGGGGCCAAGAGACCCAGTACTTC. As protein: CASTESTGGQETQYF. The chain joins TRBV6-1 to TRBJ2-5; 8 bases map to TRBD1. This CDR3 has 15 amino acids. Germline trimming cut 7 bases from V and 1 base from J; bases unmatched to any gene: 8. Germline CDR1 reads MNHNS; CDR2 reads SASEGT.

This sequence joins TRBV11-2 and TRBJ1-2, with TRBD1 matching 9 bases. The CDR3 contains 14 residues. Germline V gene lookup returns CDR1 SGHAT and CDR2 FQNNGV. The V segment lost 4 bases and the J segment 5 bases; nucleotides outside the gene matches: 5. CDR3 nucleotides: TGTGCCAGCAGCTCAACAGGGGGCGCTTATGGCTACACCTTC. As protein: CASSSTGGAYGYTF. Supplemented by reference TRBV11-2 and TRBJ1-2, the full variable domain reads EAGVAQSPRYKIIEKRQSVAFWCNPISGHATLYWYQQILGQGPKLLIQFQNNGVVDDSQLPKDRFSAERLKGVDSTLKIQPAKLEDSAVYLCASSSTGGAYGYTFGSGTRLTVV.

This rearrangement joins TRBV27 to TRBJ1-6; the D gene is possibly TRBD1 (5 bases). CDR1 and CDR2 (germline): MNHEY, SMNVEV (reference sequence). The CDR3 runs to 16 residues. Trimming cost V 0 bases and J 9 bases, with 15 bases left between them. In DNA form, the CDR3 reads TGTGCCAGCAGTTTATCACAGACAGCCTTAAGTTCACCCCTCCACTTT. This encodes CASSLSQTALSSPLHF.

This clone showed up just once. V usage is TRBV6-6 and J usage is TRBJ1-2; the D gene is possibly TRBD1 (6 bases). Germline V gene sequence: CDR1 MNHNY, CDR2 SVGAGI (reference sequence). The CDR3 sequence is 13 residues long. V was cut by 2 bases and J by 13 bases, with 17 bases left in between. CDR3 in amino acids: CASSYVSTGPPTF. DNA for the CDR3: TGTGCCAGCAGTTACGTCTCAACAGGGCCCCCCACCTTC.

V gene TRBV6-5 combines with J gene TRBJ1-5; 11 positions match TRBD1. This CDR3 contains 15 residues. Per the germline V gene, CDR1 is MNHEY and CDR2 is SVGAGI. With 5 bases clipped from V and 7 bases from J, the junction kept 7 bases outside the gene matches. CDR3 sequence reads: CASSAGQGARQPQHF. CDR3 DNA sequence: TGTGCCAGCAGTGCAGGACAGGGGGCAAGACAGCCCCAGCATTTT.

The V gene is TRBV7-2, the J gene TRBJ2-3, with D perhaps matching TRBD2 (6 bases). The V end lost 5 bases, the J end lost 6 bases, and 18 bases lay between the germline ends. The CDR3 has 15 amino acids. Germline assignment: CDR1 SGHTA and CDR2 FQGNSA. This chain's CDR3 is CASSPGGTPYDTQYF. The CDR3 DNA is TGTGCCAGCAGCCCCGGGGGTACGCCCTATGATACGCAGTATTTT.

CDR3 residues: CSVGSGGNQPQHF. CDR3 nucleotides: TGCAGCGTTGGTTCAGGGGGCAATCAGCCCCAGCATTTT. The rearrangement uses TRBV29-1 and TRBJ1-5; perhaps TRBD1 as D (6 bases). CDR3 length equals 13 residues. From germline, CDR1 is SQVTM and CDR2 ANQGSEA. V was pared by 4 bases and J by 2 bases, with 9 bases between.

The chain employs TRBV6-5 and TRBJ2-2, with D possibly TRBD2 on 6 matching bases. The CDR3 sequence is 14 residues long. V was clipped by 2 bases and J by 8 bases, with 12 bases between them. Germline V gene lookup returns CDR1 MNHEY and CDR2 SVGAGI. The DNA of the CDR3 is TGTGCCAGCAGTTACCACGGGGGAGCGGGGGAGCTGTTTTTT. Protein: CASSYHGGAGELFF.

J is TRBJ2-2 and V is TRBV5-1; 9 bases are shared with TRBD1. The CDR3 totals 15 residues. The V and J ends lost 4 bases and 6 bases, in that order; junction bases with no gene match: 7. Germline assignment: CDR1 SGHRS and CDR2 YFSETQ. CDR3 bases: TGCGCCAGCAGCCTCGGGACAGGGTCATCCGGGGAGCTGTTTTTT. Protein sequence: CASSLGTGSSGELFF.

The chain combines TRBV19 with TRBJ1-1; TRBD1 is a possible D gene (5 bases). The germline gives CDR1 LNHDA, CDR2 SQIVND (reference sequence). This CDR3 comprises 14 residues. Trimming stripped 7 bases from V and 4 bases from J, with 16 bases between. The chain's CDR3 is CASTSTGIGTEAFF. The CDR3 DNA is TGTGCCAGTACTTCAACAGGAATAGGCACTGAAGCTTTCTTT. Using reference TRBV19 and TRBJ1-1 for the parts outside the CDR3, the full variable domain is DGGITQSPKYLFRKEGQNVTLSCEQNLNHDAMYWYRQDPGQGLRLIYYSQIVNDFQKGDIAEGYSVSREKKESFPLTVTSAQKNPTAFYLCASTSTGIGTEAFFGQGTRLTVV.

The chain employs TRBV5-6 and TRBJ2-7, with D possibly TRBD1 on 6 matching bases. This CDR3 comprises 15 residues. V was clipped by 4 bases and J by 1 base, with 15 bases between them. Germline V gene data show CDR1 as SGHDT and CDR2 as YYEEEE. The CDR3 region is CASSADSSGSYEQYF. CDR3 in DNA: TGTGCCAGCAGCGCGGACAGCTCTGGGTCCTACGAGCAGTACTTC.

This clone was observed a few times. This chain links TRBV19 with TRBJ1-1, with 8 bases lining up with TRBD1. CDR3 size: 14 residues. The junction had 6 bases not matched to a gene; V was cut back by 5 bases and J by 4 bases. Per the germline V gene, CDR1 is LNHDA and CDR2 is SQIVND (reference sequence). DNA of the CDR3: TGTGCCAGTAGTCCTTGGACAGGGATCACTGAAGCTTTCTTT. Its translation: CASSPWTGITEAFF.

In regard to this clone: One end of the junction does not line up with germline, which may come from a read error. The V call is TRBV10-3, the J call TRBJ1-5; D is perhaps TRBD1 (6 bases). Germline V CDR1 and CDR2: ENHRY, SYGVKD. The CDR3 spans 13 residues. CDR3 amino acids: CASNRDPNQPQNF. Written as DNA, the CDR3 is TGTGCCAGCAACAGGGATCCCAATCAGCCCCAGAATTTT.